The entry below describes one TCR beta chain. Its antigen has not been determined. Per-base quality was not reported, and no clone a single base away is much larger than it. TCRbeta CDR3 regions were amplified by the immunoSEQ bias-controlled multiplex PCR and were subjected to high-throughput sequencing. Processing in the source paper ran as follows. CDR3 sequences were collapsed and filtered by the immunoSEQ vendor pipeline to quantify abundance and frequency of each unique TCRbeta CDR3. Using a 90% global sequence identity threshold, CD-HIT clustered dominant CDR3 amino acid sequences together with SARS-CoV-2-specific ImmuneCODE TCRbeta sequences. Clones were classed as hyperexpanded at frequencies of 0.1 to 1 and as large at frequencies of 0.01 to 0.1. CDR3 amino acid sequences and V and J gene assignments of dominant clones were confirmed with MiXCR. The R stringdist package was used to calculate Levenshtein distances between the patient clonotypes and the ImmuneCODE hits. Entries here come from immuneACCESS through TCRdb and include only in-frame sequences with V and J called. Some clones fail to appear in such tables; in the studies checked, an unresolved V gene covers under half of the shortfall, and the cause of the remainder is unknown. From that table come the V and J calls and clone size; the DNA was used to work out D and trimming. In all, the sample holds about 11,000 clones, and 75% to 85% of those were seen once. 29% of the sample lies in the top ten.

The record originates from a study of T cell repertoires in MIS-A myocarditis (dated by TCRdb to the early 2020s). The QIAamp DNA FFPE kit was used to extract genomic DNA from formalin-fixed paraffin-embedded autopsy tissue. In the germline V gene, CDR1 corresponds to MGHRA and CDR2 to YSYEKL. From its cysteine to its phenylalanine, the CDR3 spans 15 amino acids. The only DNA kept is the CDR3, 45 bases in frame from the first base. The V and J ends are trimmed by 0 bases and 7 bases, leaving 13 bases between them. Sequencing input: right ventricle heart tissue obtained at autopsy. The sample's cell subset or site label, decoded: cardiac tissue sample (left or right ventricle, interventricular septum, or pericardium). Here the chain combines TRBV4-1 and TRBJ1-5; a tentative D match to TRBD1 spans 6 bases. The TCR was taken from a man aged 18 to 35 with fulminant myocarditis from multisystem inflammatory syndrome in adults (MIS-A) after COVID-19. The DNA sequence follows: TGCGCCAGCAGCCAAGACACAGGGTCGGGGCAGCCCCAGCATTTT. Translated, it gives CASSQDTGSGQPQHF.